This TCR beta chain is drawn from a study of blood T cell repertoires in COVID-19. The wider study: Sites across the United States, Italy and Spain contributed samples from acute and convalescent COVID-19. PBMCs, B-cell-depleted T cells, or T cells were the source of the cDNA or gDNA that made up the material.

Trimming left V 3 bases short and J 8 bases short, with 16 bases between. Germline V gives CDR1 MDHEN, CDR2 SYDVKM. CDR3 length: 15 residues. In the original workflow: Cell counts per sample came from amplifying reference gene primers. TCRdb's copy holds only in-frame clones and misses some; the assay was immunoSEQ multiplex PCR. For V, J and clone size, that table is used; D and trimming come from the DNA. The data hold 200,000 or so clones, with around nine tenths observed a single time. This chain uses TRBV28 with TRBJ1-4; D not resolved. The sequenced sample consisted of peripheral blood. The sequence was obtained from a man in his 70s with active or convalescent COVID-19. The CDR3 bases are TGTGCCAGCAGTTTTATTCTGCCAAGAGAAGAAAAACTGTTTTTT. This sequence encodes CASSFILPREEKLFF.